This paragraph reports one T cell receptor (beta chain). The clone's antigen remains unknown. Per-base quality was not reported, and no clone a single base away is much larger than it. In total, fewer than 750 healthy bone marrow donors made up the cohort. At the time of sampling, every cohort member was nominally healthy, though immune exposures that went unrecorded were likely present. CMV serostatus was positive for almost 300 and negative for 352 of the 666 cohort members, and was not recorded for this donor. A peripheral blood sample was provided by each donor, and peripheral blood mononuclear cells were used for TCR beta sequencing. The Qiagen DNeasy Blood Extraction Kit was used to extract genomic DNA from the blood cell samples. Libraries were built with the immunoSEQ multiplex PCR assay. A mixture of 60 forward primers for TCR Vbeta segments and 13 reverse primers for TCR Jbeta segments was used in the multiplex PCR. A multiplex PCR assay on genomic DNA amplified the CDR3 region of rearranged TCR beta genes. On the Illumina HiSeq System, the amplified TCR beta libraries were sequenced as 87-base-pair reads. Regarding the original processing steps: In a later analysis, roughly 80 million unique TCR beta chains were counted across the 500 to 850 repertoires, and roughly 9.9 million of these chains were shared by at least two donors. To remove PCR and sequencing errors, raw reads were error-corrected and collapsed into unique sequences using a nearest-neighbor algorithm that merged closely related sequences. CDR3 sequences were aligned to IMGT reference sequences to assign V, D and J gene segments. For a sequence to be retained, a match of at least six nucleotides to both a V gene segment and a J gene segment was required. A rearrangement counted as productive if the CDR3 had no stop codons and remained in frame with V and J, and every other rearrangement counted as non-productive. CDR3 was defined by IMGT convention, running from the second conserved V-encoded cysteine to the conserved J-encoded phenylalanine. The earlier analysis of about 530 of the donors excluded any sequence lacking an unambiguous match to a single V gene segment. An earlier analysis of approximately 590 of the donors called V segments functional above 56.7% productive rearrangements and segregating when the between-donor standard deviation exceeded 5%. To diagnose cytomegalovirus status from the catalog of TCR beta chain sequences, a statistical classification framework was built. In a later analysis, TCR nucleotide sequences were compared against IMGT/GENE-DB human TR gene sequences so that V and J genes could be assigned. A later analysis assigned CDR3 sequences and most-parsimonious VDJ recombination scenarios with the TCRdist pipeline. In a later analysis, each TCR beta chain was defined by its CDR3 amino acid sequence together with its V-gene family, and reads lacking a unique V-gene family were excluded. A later analysis removed 592 highly shared, low-generation-probability nucleotide sequences to deal with suspected cross-contamination and a sequencing artifact. In a later analysis, a clonal expansion index for each public chain was calculated from normalized within-repertoire ranks of inferred template counts. Generation probabilities in a later analysis came from a VDJ recombination model fitted to out-of-frame rearrangements, and those results were checked against IGoR. In a later analysis, TCR-TCR, TCR-HLA and TCR-CMV co-occurrence was scored with hypergeometric tests, and a repertoire-size bias correction was applied to TCR pairs. In a later analysis, false discovery rates were estimated by permuting HLA or CMV assignments 20 times. In a later analysis, co-occurring TCRs were grouped using DBSCAN, with TCRdist sequence similarity added in when clustering inside HLA-allele-positive subsets. Co-occurrence clustering excluded repertoires with fewer than 30,000 or more than 120,000 public chains, plus five with anomalous nucleotide sharing. TCRdb stores this immuneACCESS table with in-frame sequences only. Part of the clones is absent; in the studies checked, under half of the shortfall reflects unresolved V genes, and no reason is known for the rest. V and J calls plus clone size are reproduced from that table; the DNA served to infer D and trimming. In this sample the table shows around 150,000 clones, roughly 80% of which occur a single time. The top ten clonotypes cover about 2% of the sample.

According to the germline V gene, CDR1 reads SGHDT and CDR2 reads YYEEEE. The CDR3 holds 15 amino acids from the cysteine to the phenylalanine. Only CDR3 DNA remains: 45 bases, in frame from the first base. The V end gives up 4 bases and the J end 4 bases, leaving 10 bases in the junction not matched to a gene. These data belong to a study of cytomegalovirus exposure and HLA in healthy donors (dated by TCRdb to 2017 to 2019). Looking at the study overall: An earlier analysis of several hundred of the donors reported approximately 290 Gb of sequence data and around 110 million unique TCR beta sequences from some 180 million T cells. Approximately 300 gigabases of sequencing data and approximately 91 million unique TCR sequences made up an early release that covered fewer than 650 HLA-typed donors. Of the approximately 400 genotyped donors, roughly 85% fell in the genetic ancestry cluster associated with self-reported Caucasian donors. The aim of the study was to test whether cataloging public T cell receptors could identify signatures of past pathogen exposure. The study used immunosequencing to profile the T cell repertoires of approximately 640 subjects and linked those repertoires to cytomegalovirus serostatus. Besides the first cohort of 666 subjects, a separate validation cohort made up of 95 to 150 different subjects was used. High-throughput TCR immunosequencing, statistical association of individual TCRs with disease status, and machine learning were combined to predict cytomegalovirus infection status. A later analysis re-analyzed previously published TCR beta repertoires from roughly 600 donors and added high-resolution HLA genotyping to study TCR occurrence patterns. Rather than using new phenotypic data, the later analysis identified candidate immune exposures from TCR beta sequences and from how often those sequences occurred across donors. To decide whether each TCR beta V gene segment behaved as functional or pseudogenic, an earlier analysis of over 500 of the donors relied on high-throughput TCR beta sequencing. Alongside the repertoire data, information on donor age, sex, ethnicity and CMV serostatus was compiled. Genome-wide SNP genotypes for about 60% of the 666 donors were used in a later genetic analysis, which treated that subset as a discovery cohort. Every repertoire in the discovery cohort had been generated on one and the same sequencing platform. Class I and class II HLA loci were covered by the typing at four-digit resolution. Typing coverage varied by locus: roughly 629-630 donors for A, B, C, DRB1 and DQB1; more than 500 for DQA1; around 610 for DPA1; 400 to 480 for DPB1. A handful of DR-DQ haplotypes were handled as single units for association and clustering because linkage in the cohort was strong. Among around 400 genotyped donors of the cohort, an average of around 250,000 unique TCR beta nucleotide sequences was sequenced per donor, of which about 19% were non-productive. On the study overall, not on this receptor specifically: Correlated functional status among segregating V segments might reflect linkage disequilibrium, but an unknown experimental factor could not be ruled out. It was suggested by the authors that the approach could potentially be generalized to other disease states and immunological phenotypes. At a false discovery rate of 0.05, a later analysis linked 16,000 or so TCR beta sequences to specific HLA alleles. Some IMGT-functional V segments, including TRBV6-2 and TRBV6-3, could not be told apart with the 87-base-pair reads, so those segments were excluded. In a later analysis, HLA-associated TCR beta chains were found to be more clonally expanded and to have lower generation probabilities than equally common non-associated chains. Most CMV-associated TCR beta chains appeared to be HLA-restricted in a later analysis, and the HLA associations seemed to be driven largely by CMV exposure. The study gave a list of some 150 TCR beta chains associated with cytomegalovirus. Sequencing depth was assumed to be roughly uniform across donors in the presence/absence analyses, though that assumption may not hold. A further reported finding was that TCR beta sequences accurately predicted the HLA-A and HLA-B alleles for most subjects in the first cohort. Most TCR sequences were observed very rarely across donors, whereas some public TCRs were present in many individuals. CMV serostatus was the only immune exposure information available for the cohort. Because HLA typing was missing for some donors at each locus, association tests included only the typed subset. A later genetic analysis associated a missense DCLRE1C variant with V-gene and J-gene trimming of TCR beta chains, and an independent cohort replicated the association. Cytomegalovirus status was reported to be diagnosed by the classifier with high specificity and sensitivity in both the original and validation cohorts. The earlier analysis of 587 of the donors excluded some 15 rarely observed V segments, including chromosome 9 orphons, because counts were too low. In an earlier analysis of approximately 590 of the donors, most TCR beta V segments appeared in productive rearrangements about 87% or about 30% of the time, broadly matching IMGT annotations. In a later analysis, the rate of TCR association differed among HLA loci, with DRB1 alleles having the most associated TCRs and HLA-C alleles having the fewest. In this cohort, only TCR beta chains were sequenced, and detectable features were limited by the absence of alpha or paired-chain data. A few of the identified cytomegalovirus-associated TCR beta chains were confirmed in vitro to be specific for cytomegalovirus antigens. A cluster of highly shared sequence variants was judged likely to be a technical artifact of the sequencing pipeline. In a later genetic analysis, fewer N-insertions in productive TCRs were reported among donors in an Asian-associated ancestry cluster than the roughly 700-donor mean. According to a later analysis, parvovirus B19, influenza, CMV and Epstein-Barr virus appeared linked to several top co-occurrence clusters. When HLA alleles, especially DR and DQ, strongly co-occurred, TCR associations were difficult to assign to individual alleles.

The TCR was taken from a human donor in good health. Recombination joined TRBV5-6 with TRBJ2-5, and 7 junctional nucleotides match TRBD2. Sequencing input: PBMCs. The CDR3 is CASSPTGLKGETQYF. The sequenced DNA is TGTGCCAGCAGCCCGACGGGACTAAAAGGAGAGACCCAGTACTTC.